This T cell receptor beta chain was observed in a study of CD8 T cells in ankylosing spondylitis. Whole-study findings and limits: Significantly higher representation of disease-linked clones was reported for matched ankylosing spondylitis synovial fluid. Blood from ankylosing spondylitis patients appeared to carry a characteristic roughly eight-variant TCR beta motif.

In making TCR beta libraries, quantitative 5'-RACE with molecular barcodes was used. TCRdb reprocessed the 5' RACE reads with MiXCR, giving one entry per CDR3 protein. Of over 700,000 distinct CDR3 sequences in the sample, under 20% were seen once. In this sample, this clonotype turned up a few times. Its antigen remains unidentified. Germline V gene sequence: CDR1 SGHAT, CDR2 FQNNGV. The J segment lost 4 bases and the V segment lost 5 bases, leaving 8 bases of the junction unmatched. The CDR3 contains 16 residues. Sequenced sample: blood, either unsorted or a sorted T cell fraction (not recorded which). The source is a male donor with ankylosing spondylitis. The rearrangement links TRBV11-2 to TRBJ2-1; TRBD1 aligns across 10 bases. DNA of the CDR3: TGTGCCAGCAGCCACGGGACAGGGGAGAATTACAATGAGCAGTTCTTC. Its protein is CASSHGTGENYNEQFF.